Listed below are T cell receptor beta chains from one sample, sequenced in a study of shared clonotypes between healthy human individuals. Sequencing used immunoSEQ multiplex PCR; TCRdb keeps in-frame clones, though not all of them. The sample records some 2.3 million clones, more than 85% being singletons. The sample comprised naive CD4+ T cells from PBMCs. The source is a young man in good health. Some clones in this sample may be carry-over from other donors' samples. The CDR3 runs from the conserved cysteine through the conserved F or W. A D gene is named only where the DNA matches it firmly. Where a row states a size, it is once, few, many or the class of an expanded clone; other rows omit it.

d_gene	len	abundance	j_gene	v_gene	CDR3nt	CDR3aa
NA	13	NA	TRBJ1-1	TRBV5-1	TGCGCCAGCACCGATGGAGTGAACACTGAAGCTTTCTTT	CASTDGVNTEAFF
NA	14	NA	TRBJ1-1	TRBV6-1	TGTGCCAGCAGTTGGGACGGATTGAACACTGAAGCTTTCTTT	CASSWDGLNTEAFF
TRBD1	15	NA	TRBJ1-2	TRBV6-6	TGTGCCAGCAGTCCTCGACAGGGTCGGAACTATGGCTACACCTTC	CASSPRQGRNYGYTF
NA	13	NA	TRBJ2-7	TRBV11-2	TGTGCCAGCAGCTTACCGTCGGCGTACGAGCAGTACTTC	CASSLPSAYEQYF
NA	13	once	TRBJ2-3	TRBV7-2	TGTGCCAGCAGCCCCGTGAACGCAGATACGCAGTATTTT	CASSPVNADTQYF
NA	15	NA	TRBJ2-7	TRBV27	TGTGCCAGCAGTTTAGGGCCAGGGTGGTCCTACGAGCAGTACTTC	CASSLGPGWSYEQYF
NA	13	NA	TRBJ2-7	TRBV29-1	TGCAGCGTTGTAGGTAGGGGAAAGTACGAGCAGTACTTC	CSVVGRGKYEQYF
NA	16	once	TRBJ2-1	TRBV4-1	TGCGCCAGCAGCCAAGCGTCCCGCTCCGGGGGCAATGAGCAGTTCTTC	CASSQASRSGGNEQFF
NA	13	NA	TRBJ1-4	TRBV6-5	TGTGCCAGCAGCATAACAGGGCATGGAAAACTGTTTTTT	CASSITGHGKLFF
TRBD2	18	NA	TRBJ2-2	TRBV9	TGTGCCAGCAGCGTAGTGAAACGGCCTAGCGGGAGGAGCGGGGAGCTGTTTTTT	CASSVVKRPSGRSGELFF
TRBD2	16	NA	TRBJ2-3	TRBV5-5	TGTGCCAGCAGCCCCCTAGCGGGAGGCATCACAGATACGCAGTATTTT	CASSPLAGGITDTQYF
NA	13	NA	TRBJ2-7	TRBV6-6	TGTGCCAGCAGTACGGACTCTTCCCACGAGCAGTACTTC	CASSTDSSHEQYF
NA	15	NA	TRBJ1-5	TRBV28	TGTGCCAGCAGTTTTCCAGCGCCGGGCAATCAGCCCCAGCATTTT	CASSFPAPGNQPQHF
TRBD2	15	NA	TRBJ2-2	TRBV28	TGTGCCAGCACTCCTGCGGGGGTTCGGGCCGGGGAGCTGTTTTTT	CASTPAGVRAGELFF
NA	13	few	TRBJ1-2	TRBV9	TGTGCCAGCAGCGTAGTATCTAACTATGGCTACACCTTC	CASSVVSNYGYTF
NA	13	NA	TRBJ1-1	TRBV6-5	TGTGCCAGCAGTTACTCGCCTTTGACTGAAGCTTTCTTT	CASSYSPLTEAFF
NA	15	NA	TRBJ1-3	TRBV28	TGTGCCAGCAGCCTTGGGCCAAGGGGTGGAAACACCATATATTTT	CASSLGPRGGNTIYF
TRBD2	11	NA	TRBJ2-7	TRBV30	TGTGCCTGGACTAGCGGCTACGAGCAGTACTTC	CAWTSGYEQYF
NA	17	NA	TRBJ2-5	TRBV19	TGTGCCAGTAGTATAGGTGGCGGTACCCTCGGATGGGAGACCCAGTACTTC	CASSIGGGTLGWETQYF
NA	14	NA	TRBJ1-1	TRBV5-6	TGTGCCAGCAGCTTACTACAGGGAGGCGCTGAAGCTTTCTTT	CASSLLQGGAEAFF
NA	15	NA	TRBJ1-1	TRBV6-1	TGTGCCAGCAGTGAAGTTCGGGGGGCGCGTACTGAAGCTTTCTTT	CASSEVRGARTEAFF
NA	14	NA	TRBJ2-1	TRBV7-9	TGTGCCAGCAGCTTATTTACCGGGTACAATGAGCAGTTCTTC	CASSLFTGYNEQFF
TRBD1	18	NA	TRBJ2-7	TRBV6-1	TGTGCCAGCAGTGAATTTTCCGTGAGGACAGGGCTTCCCTACGAGCAGTACTTC	CASSEFSVRTGLPYEQYF
TRBD1	16	NA	TRBJ2-7	TRBV18	TGTGCCAGCTCAGACACCATCGGGACAGGGGTTGGCGAGCAGTACTTC	CASSDTIGTGVGEQYF
NA	16	few	TRBJ1-5	TRBV21-1	TGTGCCAGCAGCAAAGCGATCAGCCTTAGCAATCAGCCCCAGCATTTT	CASSKAISLSNQPQHF
NA	14	NA	TRBJ2-1	TRBV7-3	TGTGCCAGCAGCCCAAACAGGGACTACAATGAGCAGTTCTTC	CASSPNRDYNEQFF
TRBD1	14	NA	TRBJ1-1	TRBV10-3	TGTGCCATCAGAGGGACAGGGAAGAACACTGAAGCTTTCTTT	CAIRGTGKNTEAFF
TRBD1	17	NA	TRBJ2-2	TRBV7-2	TGTGCCAGCAGCTCAAAGACAGGGCTTTTAGGGACCGGGGAGCTGTTTTTT	CASSSKTGLLGTGELFF
TRBD1	13	NA	TRBJ2-7	TRBV27	TGTGCCAGCAGTAACGGACAGGGATCAAAGCAGTACTTC	CASSNGQGSKQYF
NA	15	NA	TRBJ2-3	TRBV28	TGTGCCAGCAGCCCTGATTGGCGGAGCACAGATACGCAGTATTTT	CASSPDWRSTDTQYF
NA	13	NA	TRBJ2-4	TRBV7-2	TGTGCCAGCAGCCCGGTAGCCAAAAACATTCAGTACTTC	CASSPVAKNIQYF
TRBD2	21	NA	TRBJ2-5	TRBV27	TGTGCCAGCAGTCAAATCCCCCCCCGACACCCTAGCGGGAGCAGTCGAGAGACCCAGTACTTC	CASSQIPPRHPSGSSRETQYF
NA	19	NA	TRBJ2-4	TRBV11-2	TGTGCCAGCAGCTTAGATGGGACAGGCGTTCCCGCGGGGGGAAACATTCAGTACTTC	CASSLDGTGVPAGGNIQYF
NA	12	NA	TRBJ1-2	TRBV28	TGTGCCAGCAGTGCTACAGGGAGCGGCTACACCTTC	CASSATGSGYTF
NA	14	NA	TRBJ1-5	TRBV4-1	TGCGCCAGCAGCCAAGCGGTGTTGCCCCAGCCCCAGCATTTT	CASSQAVLPQPQHF
NA	16	NA	TRBJ2-2	TRBV7-6	TGTGCCAGCAGCTTAGCCCTAGCAGCGAACACCGGGGAGCTGTTTTTT	CASSLALAANTGELFF
TRBD1	15	NA	TRBJ1-2	TRBV15	TGTGCCACCAGCAGAGAACAGGGGGCATTCTATGGCTACACCTTC	CATSREQGAFYGYTF
NA	11	NA	TRBJ2-3	TRBV10-3	TGTGCCGTCAGGGTTACAGATACGCAGTATTTT	CAVRVTDTQYF
NA	11	NA	TRBJ2-7	TRBV30	TGTGCCTGGAGTAGAGACTACGAGCAGTACTTC	CAWSRDYEQYF
NA	15	NA	TRBJ1-6	TRBV4-3	TGCGCCAGCAGCCCACGCTGGTTTCAGGATTCACCCCTCCACTTT	CASSPRWFQDSPLHF
NA	15	NA	TRBJ2-1	TRBV6-5	TGTGCCAGCAGCTGGCGACAGAACTCCTACAATGAGCAGTTCTTC	CASSWRQNSYNEQFF
TRBD1	14	NA	TRBJ1-1	TRBV19	TGTGCCAGTAGTAGGGACAGGGGGGACACTGAAGCTTTCTTT	CASSRDRGDTEAFF
NA	18	NA	TRBJ2-3	TRBV7-9	TGTGCCAGCAGCTTACTGAGCGGACCGCTTCCTAGCACAGATACGCAGTATTTT	CASSLLSGPLPSTDTQYF
NA	12	NA	TRBJ2-7	TRBV10-2	TGCGCCAGCAAGGACGACCCCTACGAGCAGTACTTC	CASKDDPYEQYF
NA	16	NA	TRBJ2-2	TRBV4-1	TGCGCCAGCAGCCAAGGCGTAGGGCTGGGCACCGGGGAGCTGTTTTTT	CASSQGVGLGTGELFF
NA	12	NA	TRBJ1-1	TRBV28	TGTGCCAGCAGTTCCGGGTTGGCTGAAGCTTTCTTT	CASSSGLAEAFF
NA	15	NA	TRBJ2-7	TRBV11-2	TGTGCCAGCAGCTGGGGGGTCAACCCTTCGGGGGAGCAGTACTTC	CASSWGVNPSGEQYF
NA	14	few	TRBJ1-5	TRBV18	TGTGCCAGCTCCCCGCTCGGTCGGAATCAGCCCCAGCATTTT	CASSPLGRNQPQHF
TRBD1	15	NA	TRBJ1-2	TRBV19	TGTGCCAGTGCAGGACAGGGGGCGCAGGACTATGGCTACACCTTC	CASAGQGAQDYGYTF
TRBD2	18	NA	TRBJ2-5	TRBV11-2	TGTGCCAGCAGCTTAGGGACTAGCGGGAGGGCCAACCAAGAGACCCAGTACTTC	CASSLGTSGRANQETQYF
TRBD1	14	NA	TRBJ2-1	TRBV7-3	TGTGCCAGCAGCCCCGAGGGGGCGTTCGATGAGCAGTTCTTC	CASSPEGAFDEQFF
TRBD1	11	NA	TRBJ1-1	TRBV30	TGTGCCTTACAGGGGGCGGAATCAGCTTTCTTT	CALQGAESAFF
NA	12	NA	TRBJ1-5	TRBV19	TGTGCCAGTAGAGGGGCTAATCAGCCCCAGCATTTT	CASRGANQPQHF
NA	11	NA	TRBJ2-7	TRBV7-2	TGTGCCAGCAGCTTAACAGGGACTCCATACTTC	CASSLTGTPYF
NA	11	NA	TRBJ2-5	TRBV29-1	TGCAGCGCCAACTACTGGGAGACCCAGTACTTC	CSANYWETQYF
NA	15	NA	TRBJ2-3	TRBV5-1	TGCGCCAGCAGCTTGTTCGGGGGGCGCCTAGATACGCAGTATTTT	CASSLFGGRLDTQYF
NA	14	NA	TRBJ2-4	TRBV4-2	TGTGCCAGCAGCCAAGATATTGTTGGAAACATTCAGTACTTC	CASSQDIVGNIQYF